One and the same sample provided the 16 T cell receptor beta chains below, sequenced in a study of post-analysis software for immune sequencing data. Findings and limits, study-wide: The study found TRBV5-6, TRBV5-1 and TRBV20-1 among five or six TRBV segments more frequent in patients than controls.

For these TCRs, the target antigens are not known. TCR beta libraries were prepared from cDNA with unique molecular identifiers. One entry per CDR3 protein results from TCRdb running MiXCR on the PCR reads. In the table there are approximately 150,000 distinct CDR3 sequences, 25% to 35% of which are singletons. Sequences were obtained from blood. The receptors here all came from a girl under 18 with multiple sclerosis.

CDR3 sequence (DNA): TGTGCCAGCAGTCCCCCCCGGACTGGGACAAGGGGCTACACCTTC. It translates to CASSPPRTGTRGYTF. The genes are TRBV28 and TRBJ1-2, with D perhaps TRBD1 (6 bases). Per germline, CDR1 MDHEN and CDR2 SYDVKM. The CDR3 spans 15 residues. Trimming stripped 5 bases from V and 8 bases from J, with 21 bases between.

To note about this clonotype: A read error is possible here, since a much larger clone lies one base away. The gene calls are TRBV5-1 and TRBJ2-4, with 7 bases aligning to TRBD2. This CDR3 comprises 14 residues. The V and J ends lost 8 bases and 3 bases, in that order; junction bases with no gene match: 8. Per the germline V gene, CDR1 is SGHRS and CDR2 is YFSETQ. Here the CDR3 reads CARSRGVVKNIQYF. The CDR3 DNA sequence: TGCGCCAGGTCCCGGGGGGTAGTCAAAAACATTCAGTACTTC.

This clonotype was found a few times. The V gene is TRBV7-9, the J gene TRBJ2-1; TRBD2 aligns across 7 bases. CDR1 and CDR2 from the germline V gene are SEHNR and FQNEAQ (reference sequence). CDR3 size: 18 residues. The V and J ends lost 4 bases and 0 bases, in that order; junction bases with no gene match: 12. CDR3 DNA sequence: TGTGCCAGCAGCTCCGGGGCTAGCGGTCCCAGCTCCTACAATGAGCAGTTCTTC. It specifies CASSSGASGPSSYNEQFF.

This clonotype occurred many times. The V call is TRBV18, the J call TRBJ2-1; 7 bases agree with TRBD2. The CDR3 covers 16 residues. Germline lookup yields CDR1 KGHSH and CDR2 LQKENI. The ends lost 3 bases at V and 3 bases at J; junction bases unmatched: 8. CDR3 residues: CASSPPLAGVYNEQFF. DNA of the CDR3: TGTGCCAGCTCACCGCCGTTGGCGGGAGTCTACAATGAGCAGTTCTTC.

This sequence joins TRBV27 and TRBJ1-6; tentatively, D is TRBD1 (5 bases). Trimming removed 5 bases at V and 13 bases at J, with 18 bases between. This CDR3 spans 14 amino acids. Germline V gene sequence: CDR1 MNHEY, CDR2 SMNVEV (reference sequence). The CDR3 region has the DNA TGTGCCAGCAGTCTCTTAGGGGCCCCCAGCCCCCTCCACTTT. This encodes CASSLLGAPSPLHF.

This clonotype was recorded at least ten times. The CDR3 coding sequence is TGTGCCATCACGAGGACAGGGGCTAACTATGGCTACACCTTC. Its protein is CAITRTGANYGYTF. V gene TRBV10-3 combines with J gene TRBJ1-2; 9 nucleotides match TRBD1. This CDR3 spans 14 amino acids. V was clipped by 7 bases and J by 0 bases; unmatched bases: 3. Germline CDR1 ENHRY, CDR2 SYGVKD.

The V gene is TRBV4-1, the J gene TRBJ1-1, with D possibly TRBD1 on 5 matching bases. The germline CDR1 and CDR2 sequences are MGHRA and YSYEKL. The V gene lost 0 bases and the J gene lost 6 bases, with 11 bases spanning the gap. CDR3 size: 14 residues. In DNA, the CDR3 is TGCGCCAGCAGCCAAGATGAGGGGTTGGCTGAAGCTTTCTTT. Translating gives CASSQDEGLAEAFF.

This clonotype was counted ten times or more. V is TRBV12-3 or TRBV12-4 and J is TRBJ2-7; D perhaps matches TRBD1 (6 bases). V dropped 6 bases and J dropped 3 bases, with 9 bases sitting between them. This CDR3 region has 12 residues. CDR3 DNA: TGTGCCAGCAGACAGGGTGTCTACGAGCAGTACTTC. Its protein product is CASRQGVYEQYF.

This clonotype was observed a handful of times. Relative to the germline gene, one junction end is altered; a read error may explain this. The CDR3 DNA follows: TGCGCCAGCAGCCCGGGACAGGGGTCCTTCTCTGGGAACACCATATATTTT. Its protein is CASSPGQGSFSGNTIYF. The chain recombines TRBV5-1 with TRBJ1-3; 10 bases match TRBD1. Germline V gene lookup returns CDR1 SGHRS and CDR2 YFSETQ. The CDR3 has 17 residues.

To note about this clonotype: With a much larger clone just one base away, this may be a read error. The chain joins TRBV12-3 or TRBV12-4 to TRBJ1-6; D might be TRBD1 (5 bases). The V end lost 3 bases, the J end lost 4 bases, and 10 bases lay between the germline ends. This CDR3 is built from 15 residues. CDR3 nucleotides: TGTGCCAGCAGTTTCGGGGCGCCATATAATTCACCCCTCCACTTT. Its protein product is CASSFGAPYNSPLHF.

This clonotype was detected only a few times. The chain combines TRBV12-3 or TRBV12-4 with TRBJ2-2; D not resolved. The CDR3 is made up of 14 amino acids. V lost 11 bases and J 4 bases, leaving 17 bases between the germline ends. CDR3 protein: CACGSPVITGELFF. The CDR3 coding sequence is TGTGCCTGCGGAAGCCCGGTTATCACCGGGGAGCTGTTTTTT.

This rearrangement joins TRBV5-1 to TRBJ2-7; 8 bases align to TRBD2. Germline CDR1 is SGHRS and CDR2 is YFSETQ. The CDR3 runs 16 residues. Germline trimming cut 2 bases from V and 0 bases from J; bases unmatched to any gene: 7. The DNA for the CDR3 is TGCGCCAGCAGCTTAAGGCCGGGGGGGGCCTCCTACGAGCAGTACTTC. It yields the protein CASSLRPGGASYEQYF.

This clonotype was picked up many times. V gene TRBV6-5 combines with J gene TRBJ2-3; TRBD2 is a possible D gene (6 bases). There are 13 residues in the CDR3. With 4 bases removed from V and 4 bases from J, the gap between germline ends came to 9 bases. Germline lookup yields CDR1 MNHEY and CDR2 SVGAGI. CDR3 nucleotide sequence: TGTGCCAGCAGTTGGCCGGGAGCAGATACGCAGTATTTT. Protein sequence: CASSWPGADTQYF.

This clonotype was counted a few times. As DNA, the CDR3 is TGTGCCAGCAGCTTGGTTTGGGCCTACAATGAGCAGTTCTTC. Protein: CASSLVWAYNEQFF. The chain has TRBV5-5 and TRBJ2-1; D remains ambiguous. The CDR3 contains 14 residues. The germline V gene encodes CDR1 SGHKS and CDR2 YYEKEE (reference sequence). Trimming left V 0 bases short and J 2 bases short, with 6 bases between.

Details on this clonotype: This may be a read error, as it is one base from a much larger clone. The chain carries TRBV6-5 and TRBJ2-1, with 11 nucleotides matching TRBD2. Gene TRBJ2-7 matches the end of the DNA better, so the J call may be wrong. In germline, CDR1 is MNHEY, CDR2 SVGAGI. This CDR3 spans 16 amino acids. CDR3 sequence reads: CASRSSGRAYYNEQYF. The CDR3 DNA follows: TGTGCCAGCAGGAGTAGCGGGAGGGCCTACTACAATGAGCAGTACTTC.

In this sample, this clonotype turned up once. This clone may be a read error of a much larger clone one base away. The V call is TRBV5-1, the J call TRBJ2-1; D is possibly TRBD1 (6 bases). The J call may be incorrect, as the DNA end agrees better with TRBJ2-7. Germline V gene lookup returns CDR1 SGHRS and CDR2 YFSETQ. This CDR3 is 15 amino acids long. As DNA, the CDR3 is TGCGCCAGCAGCCGGGACATTGACTCCTACAATGAGCAGTACTTC. Protein sequence: CASSRDIDSYNEQYF.